This section outlines one TCR beta chain sequence together with its context. The antigen is unknown. The authors incorporated unique molecular identifiers into the TCR beta cDNA libraries. The T cell input of about 0.9 to 11 million gave roughly 0.5 million cDNA molecules. TCRdb re-analysed the PCR reads in MiXCR, keeping a single row per CDR3 protein. The sample yields hundreds of thousands of distinct CDR3 sequences, roughly 45% seen once. This sample was taken from a study of post-analysis software for immune sequencing data. Findings and caveats of the study: Controls showed lower frequencies than patients for several TRBV segments, and TRBV5-6, TRBV5-1 and TRBV20-1 were among these. Samples from one preparation batch, clustered by F measure, grouped strongly together.

The CDR3 is 11 amino acids. The germline CDR1 and CDR2 sequences are SQVTM and ANQGSEA. Trimming removed 4 bases from V and 7 bases from J, with 7 bases in between. This TCR was recovered from a girl between 5 and 17 years old with multiple sclerosis. The J gene is TRBJ1-4, the V gene TRBV29-1; D is ambiguous. Sequencing used blood. The CDR3, as DNA: TGCAGCGTTGGTCGGGCTGAAAAACTGTTTTTT. It yields the protein CSVGRAEKLFF.